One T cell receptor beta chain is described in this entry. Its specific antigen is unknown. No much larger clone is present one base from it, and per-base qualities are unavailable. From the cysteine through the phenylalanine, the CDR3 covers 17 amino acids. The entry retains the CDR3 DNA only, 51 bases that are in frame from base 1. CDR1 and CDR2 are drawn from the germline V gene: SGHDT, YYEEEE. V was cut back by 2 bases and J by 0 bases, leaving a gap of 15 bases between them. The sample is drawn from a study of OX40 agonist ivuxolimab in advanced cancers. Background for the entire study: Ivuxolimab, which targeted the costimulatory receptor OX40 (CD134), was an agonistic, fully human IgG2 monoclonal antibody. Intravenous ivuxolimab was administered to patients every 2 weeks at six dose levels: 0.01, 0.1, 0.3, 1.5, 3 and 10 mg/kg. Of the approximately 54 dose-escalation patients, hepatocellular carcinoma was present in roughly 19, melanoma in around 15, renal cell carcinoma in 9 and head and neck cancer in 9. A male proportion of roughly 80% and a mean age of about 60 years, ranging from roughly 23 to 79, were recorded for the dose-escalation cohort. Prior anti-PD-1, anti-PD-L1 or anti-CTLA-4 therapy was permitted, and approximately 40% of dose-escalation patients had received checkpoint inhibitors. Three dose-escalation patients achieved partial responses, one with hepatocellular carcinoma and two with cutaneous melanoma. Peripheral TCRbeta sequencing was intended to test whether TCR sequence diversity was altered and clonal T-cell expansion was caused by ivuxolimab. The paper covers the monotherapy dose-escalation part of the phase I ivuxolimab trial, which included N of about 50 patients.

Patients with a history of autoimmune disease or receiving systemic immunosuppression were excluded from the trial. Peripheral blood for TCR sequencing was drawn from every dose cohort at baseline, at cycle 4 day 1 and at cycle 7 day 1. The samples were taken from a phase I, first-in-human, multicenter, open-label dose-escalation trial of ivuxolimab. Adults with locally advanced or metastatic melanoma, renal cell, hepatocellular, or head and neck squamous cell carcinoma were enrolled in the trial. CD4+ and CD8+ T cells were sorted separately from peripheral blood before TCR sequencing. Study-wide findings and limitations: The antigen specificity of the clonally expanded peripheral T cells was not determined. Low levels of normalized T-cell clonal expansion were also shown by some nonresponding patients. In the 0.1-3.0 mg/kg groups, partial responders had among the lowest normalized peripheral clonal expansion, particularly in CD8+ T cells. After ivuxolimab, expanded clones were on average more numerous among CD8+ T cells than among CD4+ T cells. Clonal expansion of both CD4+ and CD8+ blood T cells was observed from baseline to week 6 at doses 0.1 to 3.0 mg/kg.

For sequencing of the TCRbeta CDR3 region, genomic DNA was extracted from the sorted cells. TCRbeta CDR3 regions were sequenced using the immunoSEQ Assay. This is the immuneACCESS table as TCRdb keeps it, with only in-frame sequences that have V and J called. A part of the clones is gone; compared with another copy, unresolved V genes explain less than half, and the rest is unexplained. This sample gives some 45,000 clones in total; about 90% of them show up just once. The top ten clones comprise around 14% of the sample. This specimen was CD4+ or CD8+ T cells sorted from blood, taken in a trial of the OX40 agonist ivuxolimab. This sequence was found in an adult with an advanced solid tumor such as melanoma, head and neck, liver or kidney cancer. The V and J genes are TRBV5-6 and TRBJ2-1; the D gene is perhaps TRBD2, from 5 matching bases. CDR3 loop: CASSFTPGESSYNEQFF. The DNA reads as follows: TGTGCCAGCAGCTTTACCCCCGGGGAGAGCTCCTACAATGAGCAGTTCTTC.